The clone carrying this TCR beta chain turned up a few times. Its antigen is not identified. The entirety of the isolated RNA underwent reverse transcription, so expressed TCRB transcripts were sequenced. This table comes from immunoSEQ multiplex PCR, and its TCRdb copy is limited to in-frame clones, with some not included. The table lists under 850,000 clones, 10% to 15% of them singletons. This specimen comes from a study of beta chain features in type 1 diabetes. Germline lookup yields CDR1 ENHRY and CDR2 SYGVKD. CDR3 length: 14 amino acids. Trimming cost V 5 bases and J 2 bases; bases outside gene matches: 2. Whole-study findings and limits: PCR might show a preference for shorter templates, equally across patients and controls. For type 1 diabetes patients, VDJ junctions showed fewer insertions and more deletions. All four CD4+ subsets of Type 1 diabetes patients contained TCRB CDR3s that were moderately but significantly shorter.

This sequence originates from a man aged 18 to 35 with type 1 diabetes. The specimen sequenced was naive CD4+ T cells from blood. This chain links TRBV10-3 with TRBJ1-5; TRBD1 matches 8 bases. The CDR3 sequence: CAISPGQGNQPQHF. The CDR3 nucleotides are TGTGCCATCAGTCCGGGACAGGGCAATCAGCCCCAGCATTTT.